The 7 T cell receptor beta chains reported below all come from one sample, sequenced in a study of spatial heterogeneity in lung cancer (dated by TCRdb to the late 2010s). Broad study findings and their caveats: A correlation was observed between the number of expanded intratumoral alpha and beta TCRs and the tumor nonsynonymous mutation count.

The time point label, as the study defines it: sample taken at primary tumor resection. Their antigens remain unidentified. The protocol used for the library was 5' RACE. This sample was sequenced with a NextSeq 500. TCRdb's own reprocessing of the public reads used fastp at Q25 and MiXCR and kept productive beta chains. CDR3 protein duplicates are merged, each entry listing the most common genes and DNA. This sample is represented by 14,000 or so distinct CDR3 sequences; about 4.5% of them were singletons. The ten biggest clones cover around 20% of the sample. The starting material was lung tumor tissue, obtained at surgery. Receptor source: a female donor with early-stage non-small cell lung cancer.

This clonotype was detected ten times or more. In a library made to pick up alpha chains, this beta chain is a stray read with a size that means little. The DNA for the CDR3 is TGCAGTGCCCTTGGACAGGCCCAAGAGACCCAGTACTTC. The encoded protein is CSALGQAQETQYF. The genes are TRBV20-1 and TRBJ2-5; 7 bases match TRBD1. The CDR3 runs 13 residues. With V trimmed by 6 bases and J by 1 base, 5 bases remained unmatched. Germline loops: CDR1 DFQATT, CDR2 SNEGSKA (reference sequence).

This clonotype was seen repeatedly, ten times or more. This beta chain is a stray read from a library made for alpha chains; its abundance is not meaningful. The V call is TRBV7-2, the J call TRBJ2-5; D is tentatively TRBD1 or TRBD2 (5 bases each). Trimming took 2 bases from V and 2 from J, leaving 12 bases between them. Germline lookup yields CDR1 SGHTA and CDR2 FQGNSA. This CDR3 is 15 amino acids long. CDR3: CASSLSWGSQETQYF. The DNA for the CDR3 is TGTGCCAGCAGCTTATCATGGGGGTCTCAAGAGACCCAGTACTTC.

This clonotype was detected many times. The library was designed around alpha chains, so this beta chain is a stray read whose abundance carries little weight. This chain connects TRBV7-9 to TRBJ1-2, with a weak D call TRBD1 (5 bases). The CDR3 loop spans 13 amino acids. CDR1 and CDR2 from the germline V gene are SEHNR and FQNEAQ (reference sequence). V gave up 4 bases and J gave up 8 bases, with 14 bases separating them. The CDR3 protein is CASSSTGTAGYTF. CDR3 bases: TGTGCCAGCAGCTCCACCGGGACTGCGGGCTACACCTTC.

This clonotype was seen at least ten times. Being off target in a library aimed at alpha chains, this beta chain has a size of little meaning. The CDR3, as DNA: TGTGCCAGCAATGGCGGCAACTACGAGCAGTACTTC. It codes for CASNGGNYEQYF. The V call is TRBV6-5, the J call TRBJ2-7, with D hard to call. The CDR3 contains 12 residues. V was clipped by 7 bases and J by 3 bases, with 10 bases between them. The germline gives CDR1 MNHEY, CDR2 SVGAGI.

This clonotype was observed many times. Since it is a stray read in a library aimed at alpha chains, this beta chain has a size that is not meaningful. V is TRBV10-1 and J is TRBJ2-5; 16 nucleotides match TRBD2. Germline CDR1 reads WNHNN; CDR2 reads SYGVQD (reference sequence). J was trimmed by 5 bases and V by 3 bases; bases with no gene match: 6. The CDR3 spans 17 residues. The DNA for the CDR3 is TGCGCCAGCAGTGAAGGGACTAGCGGGGGGGCAATGGAGACCCAGTACTTC. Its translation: CASSEGTSGGAMETQYF.

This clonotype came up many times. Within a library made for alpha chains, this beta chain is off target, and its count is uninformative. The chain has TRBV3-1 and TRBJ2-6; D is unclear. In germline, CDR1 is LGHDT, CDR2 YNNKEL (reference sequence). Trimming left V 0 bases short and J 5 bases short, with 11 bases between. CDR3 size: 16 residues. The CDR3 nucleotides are TGTGCCAGCAGCCAAGATGGCCAGCTCTGGGCCAACGTCCTGACTTTC. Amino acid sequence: CASSQDGQLWANVLTF.

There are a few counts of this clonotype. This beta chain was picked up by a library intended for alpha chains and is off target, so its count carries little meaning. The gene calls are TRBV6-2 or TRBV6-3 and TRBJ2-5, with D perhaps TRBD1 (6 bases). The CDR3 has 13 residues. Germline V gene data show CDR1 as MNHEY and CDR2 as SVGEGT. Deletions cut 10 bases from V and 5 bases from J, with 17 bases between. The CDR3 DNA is TGTGCCATCTCGGACAGCGCAAAGGAGACCCAGTACTTC. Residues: CAISDSAKETQYF.